This passage covers 18 T cell receptor beta chains from one sample sequenced in a study of identical twins. In TCRdb, the 5' RACE reads were re-called with MiXCR into one record per CDR3 protein. The repertoire has hundreds of thousands of distinct CDR3 sequences, around 5.7% of them found once; the top ten carry 1.5% to 2%. Sequencing input: naive T cells sorted from blood. Receptor source: a man between 18 and 29 years old in good health.

This clonotype was recorded many times. The gene calls are TRBV20-1 and TRBJ2-2; D uncertain. The CDR3 covers 15 residues. Trimming took off 3 bases at V and 1 base at J, with 12 bases between the two ends. CDR1 is DFQATT and CDR2 is SNEGSKA in the germline V gene (reference sequence). CDR3: CSASRGALNTGELFF. The CDR3, as DNA: TGCAGTGCTAGCCGAGGAGCACTGAACACCGGGGAGCTGTTTTTT.

This clonotype has a handful of counts. The genes are TRBV5-1 and TRBJ2-1, with a weak D call TRBD1 (7 bases). This CDR3 spans 14 amino acids. V was shortened by 4 bases and J by 7 bases, with 15 bases between the two germline ends. Germline values: CDR1 SGHRS, CDR2 YFSETQ. In DNA form, the CDR3 reads TGCGCCAGCAGCGGAAAGACAGGGAGGAATGAGCAGTTCTTC. Amino acids: CASSGKTGRNEQFF.

This rearrangement joins TRBV9 to TRBJ2-3, with TRBD2 matching over 9 bases. This CDR3 comprises 15 residues. The germline gives CDR1 SGDLS, CDR2 YYNGEE. V dropped 4 bases and J dropped 3; count of bases not matched to a gene: 6. For the CDR3, the DNA is TGTGCCAGCAGCCCGAGCGGGAGGTGGACAGATACGCAGTATTTT. As protein: CASSPSGRWTDTQYF. Full variable domain (remainder filled in from reference TRBV9 and TRBJ2-3): DSGVTQTPKHLITATGQRVTLRCSPRSGDLSVYWYQQSLDQGLQFLIQYYNGEERAKGNILERFSAQQFPDLHSELNLSSLELGDSALYFCASSPSGRWTDTQYFGPGTRLTVL.

This clonotype was observed many times. The J gene is TRBJ2-7, the V gene TRBV4-3; D remains unclear. CDR3 length: 15 amino acids. Germline V lookup: CDR1 LGHNA, CDR2 YSLEER. V was cut by 0 bases and J by 2 bases, with 11 bases left in between. The CDR3 loop is CASSQDLGTTYEQYF. The DNA of the CDR3 is TGCGCCAGCAGCCAAGATCTCGGCACTACCTACGAGCAGTACTTC.

This clonotype was counted at least ten times. This chain joins TRBV4-3 and TRBJ2-2; D may be TRBD1 (6 bases). Germline CDR1 is LGHNA and CDR2 is YSLEER. The CDR3 spans 17 residues. Trimming removed 2 bases at V and 2 bases at J, with 15 bases between. The CDR3 DNA is TGCGCCAGCAGCCAAACCCTCTGGGGGACAAACACCGGGGAGCTGTTTTTT. Protein sequence: CASSQTLWGTNTGELFF.

V and J are TRBV20-1 and TRBJ2-7; tentatively, D is TRBD2 (5 bases). Trimming shortened V by 6 bases and J by 3 bases, and 9 bases separated the two germline ends. CDR3 length: 11 residues. Germline V gene lookup returns CDR1 DFQATT and CDR2 SNEGSKA (reference sequence). CDR3 nucleotide sequence: TGCAGTGCGCCGGGGTACTACGAGCAGTACTTC. It yields the protein CSAPGYYEQYF.

This clonotype was counted ten times or more. The DNA for the CDR3 is TGTGCCAGCAGCTCTCTGGACGAGCAGTTCTTC. Amino acid sequence: CASSSLDEQFF. V usage is TRBV7-9 and J usage is TRBJ2-1; D not certain. CDR1 and CDR2 (germline): SEHNR, FQNEAQ (reference sequence). The CDR3 length is 11 residues. V was trimmed by 4 bases and J by 10 bases, leaving 8 bases between them.

The gene calls are TRBV30 and TRBJ2-1, with D unresolved. The CDR3 is 11 residues long. Trimming cost V 7 bases and J 0 bases, with 4 bases left between them. Germline values: CDR1 GTSNPN, CDR2 SVGIG (reference sequence). The chain's CDR3 is CAYSSYNEQFF. For the CDR3, the DNA is TGTGCCTACAGCTCCTACAATGAGCAGTTCTTC.

This clonotype appeared many times. The chain employs TRBV10-3 and TRBJ2-7; D remains ambiguous. Germline lookup yields CDR1 ENHRY and CDR2 SYGVKD. V was shortened by 4 bases and J by 9 bases, with 10 bases between the two germline ends. CDR3 length: 11 residues. As DNA, the CDR3 is TGTGCCATCAGTGCGCAGGACCGGCAGTACTTC. This translates into CAISAQDRQYF.

The CDR3 coding sequence is TGTGCCAGCAGTTACTTTGGACTAGCGGAAGAGACCCAGTACTTC. This sequence encodes CASSYFGLAEETQYF. The rearrangement uses TRBV6-5 and TRBJ2-5; TRBD2 aligns across 10 bases. The germline gives CDR1 MNHEY, CDR2 SVGAGI. The ends lost 1 base at V and 3 bases at J; junction bases unmatched: 2. The CDR3 sequence is 15 residues long.

In this sample, this clonotype turned up many times. This chain connects TRBV7-9 to TRBJ1-3; no definite D call. The germline V gene encodes CDR1 SEHNR and CDR2 FQNEAQ (reference sequence). This CDR3 comprises 15 residues. The V end lost 1 base, the J end lost 3 bases, and 10 bases lay between the germline ends. The CDR3 DNA reads TGTGCCAGCAGCTTAGGGTTATTGGATGGAAACACCATATATTTT. It encodes CASSLGLLDGNTIYF.

This chain uses TRBV7-2 with TRBJ2-7; D not certain. V lost 3 bases, J lost 2 bases, and 11 bases lay in between. Germline V gene sequence: CDR1 SGHTA, CDR2 FQGNSA. The CDR3 has 14 amino acids. Written as DNA, the CDR3 is TGTGCCAGCAGCTTTGTGACTTGGGCCTACGAGCAGTACTTC. Its translation: CASSFVTWAYEQYF.

This clonotype was counted at least ten times. In nucleotides, the CDR3 is TGTGCCAGCAGCCAAGATTTAGCGGGAGTTGGGAATGAGCAGTTCTTC. Protein sequence: CASSQDLAGVGNEQFF. The genes are TRBV3-1 and TRBJ2-1; 9 positions match TRBD2. The ends lost 0 bases at V and 7 bases at J; junction bases unmatched: 7. The germline gives CDR1 LGHDT, CDR2 YNNKEL (reference sequence). This CDR3 spans 16 amino acids.

This clonotype was counted ten times or more. The rearrangement links TRBV20-1 to TRBJ1-2; TRBD1 matches 7 bases. The trim removed 3 bases at V and 5 bases at J, leaving 6 bases unmatched. The CDR3 spans 13 residues. Germline V gene data show CDR1 as DFQATT and CDR2 as SNEGSKA (reference sequence). This chain's CDR3 is CSAREDRTYGYTF. DNA for the CDR3: TGCAGTGCTAGGGAGGACAGGACTTATGGCTACACCTTC.

To note about this clonotype: At one of its ends the junction is not consistent with the germline gene, which may arise from a read error. The chain combines TRBV11-2 with TRBJ2-7; D uncertain. The germline gives CDR1 SGHAT, CDR2 FQNNGV. CDR3 size: 13 residues. CDR3 amino acids: CASSRPRSSEQYF. The CDR3 nucleotides read TGTGCCAGCAGCCGACCGCGCTCCTCCGAGCAGTACTTC.

This clonotype showed up many times. This chain uses TRBV10-3 with TRBJ2-1, with D perhaps given as TRBD1 or TRBD2 (5 bases each). The CDR3 sequence is 13 residues long. Trimming shortened V by 6 bases and J by 6 bases, and 12 bases separated the two germline ends. The V gene's germline CDR1 is ENHRY and CDR2 SYGVKD. The CDR3 is CAISTGATNEQFF. As DNA, the CDR3 is TGTGCCATCAGCACCGGGGCTACCAATGAGCAGTTCTTC.

The chain has TRBV5-6 and TRBJ1-1; D unclear. This CDR3 is built from 13 residues. Germline V gene lookup returns CDR1 SGHDT and CDR2 YYEEEE. Trimming left V 0 bases short and J 3 bases short, with 6 bases between. In DNA, the CDR3 is TGTGCCAGCAGCTTGGTTCAAGACACTGAAGCTTTCTTT. Its translation is CASSLVQDTEAFF.

There are a few counts of this clonotype. The V gene is TRBV24-1, the J gene TRBJ2-2; either TRBD1 or TRBD2 may fit D (5 bases each). CDR3 length: 16 amino acids. The V end was cut by 10 bases, the J end by 0 bases, with 17 bases between. The germline gives CDR1 KGHDR, CDR2 SFDVKD. The CDR3 DNA sequence: TGTGCCACTAGCACAATCGAGGGACCGAACACCGGGGAGCTGTTTTTT. Translation gives CATSTIEGPNTGELFF.